Included here is one TCR beta chain sequence, with context. The antigen remains unidentified. This sample is part of a study of cytotoxic CD8 clonotypes in ibrutinib-treated CLL. Study information: Researchers reported 11 relapsed/refractory and about 14 treatment-naive patients, 17 to 18 of them IGHV unmutated.

CDR1 and CDR2 (germline): SGDLS, YYNGEE. V shed 4 bases and J 10 bases; nucleotides not matched to a gene: 11. CDR3 size: 15 residues. TCR beta libraries used around 2 micrograms of genomic DNA from cryopreserved PBMCs. Deep sequencing aimed at 1 in 200,000 to 1 in 1 million T cells' resolution. Repertoires were generated with immunoSEQ multiplex PCR, while TCRdb's copy carries only in-frame clones and drops some. The sample shows hundreds of thousands of clones, 70% of them seen only once. Whole-study results and caveats: Public clonotypes (which were uncommon) either contracted or remained stable on treatment.

The chain recombines TRBV9 with TRBJ1-4; 9 bases map to TRBD1. This clonotype was obtained from a human donor with chronic lymphocytic leukemia. The specimen comprised PBMCs, sampled after 24 months of ibrutinib treatment. The CDR3 reads CASSITGQGKSKLFF. For the CDR3, the DNA is TGTGCCAGCAGCATAACGGGACAGGGTAAATCAAAACTGTTTTTT.